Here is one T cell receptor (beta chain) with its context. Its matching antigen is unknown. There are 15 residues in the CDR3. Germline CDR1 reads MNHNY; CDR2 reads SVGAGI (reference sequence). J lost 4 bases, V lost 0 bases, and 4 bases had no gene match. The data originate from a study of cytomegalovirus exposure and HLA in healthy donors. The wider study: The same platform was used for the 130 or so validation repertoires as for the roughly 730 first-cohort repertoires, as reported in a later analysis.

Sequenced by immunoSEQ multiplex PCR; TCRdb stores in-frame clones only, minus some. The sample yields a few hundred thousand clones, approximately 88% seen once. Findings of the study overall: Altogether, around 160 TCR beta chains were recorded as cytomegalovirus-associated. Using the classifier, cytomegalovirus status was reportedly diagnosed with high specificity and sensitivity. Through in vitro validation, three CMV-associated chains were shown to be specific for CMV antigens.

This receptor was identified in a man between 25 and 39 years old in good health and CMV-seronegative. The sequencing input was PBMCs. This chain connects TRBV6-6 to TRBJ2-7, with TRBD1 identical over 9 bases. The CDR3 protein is CASSYSGTGIYEQYF. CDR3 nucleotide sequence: TGTGCCAGCAGTTACTCCGGGACAGGGATTTACGAGCAGTACTTC.